This is a list of T cell receptor beta chains from one sample in a study of blood T cell repertoires in COVID-19. The repertoire was sequenced with immunoSEQ multiplex PCR; TCRdb's copy has only in-frame clones and lacks some. The sample records roughly 200,000 clones, around 80% being singletons. Input material: peripheral blood. The receptors come from an elderly woman with active or convalescent COVID-19. CDR3s include the opening cysteine and the closing phenylalanine or tryptophan. Each record gives: D gene, CDR3 length, clone size, V gene, J gene, CDR3 protein, CDR3 DNA. D genes are given only for firm matches. Rows may omit the clone size; those that give it use once, few, many or a size class.

d_call: NA; cdr3_length: 15; clone_size: NA; v_call: TRBV6-5; j_call: TRBJ1-4; cdr3_aa: CASSSVGATNEKLFF; cdr3_nt: TGTGCCAGCAGTTCGGTAGGAGCTACGAACGAAAAACTGTTTTTT
d_call: NA; cdr3_length: 16; clone_size: NA; v_call: TRBV28; j_call: TRBJ2-5; cdr3_aa: CASSLLAEISQETQYF; cdr3_nt: TGTGCCAGCAGTTTATTAGCGGAGATTTCTCAAGAGACCCAGTACTTC
d_call: NA; cdr3_length: 14; clone_size: NA; v_call: TRBV6-2/TRBV6-3; j_call: TRBJ1-2; cdr3_aa: CASSYTGVNYGYTF; cdr3_nt: TGTGCCAGCAGTTACACAGGCGTAAACTATGGCTACACCTTC
d_call: NA; cdr3_length: 14; clone_size: NA; v_call: TRBV3-1/TRBV3-2; j_call: TRBJ1-3; cdr3_aa: CASSPDWGGNTIYF; cdr3_nt: TGTGCCAGCAGCCCCGACTGGGGGGGGAACACCATATATTTT
d_call: TRBD1; cdr3_length: 14; clone_size: NA; v_call: TRBV28; j_call: TRBJ1-1; cdr3_aa: CASRNDRVVTEAFF; cdr3_nt: TGTGCCAGCAGGAACGACAGGGTGGTAACTGAAGCTTTCTTT
d_call: TRBD1; cdr3_length: 15; clone_size: NA; v_call: TRBV30; j_call: TRBJ1-4; cdr3_aa: CAWSPGQGGREKLFF; cdr3_nt: TGTGCCTGGAGCCCGGGACAGGGGGGCCGGGAAAAACTGTTTTTT
d_call: TRBD1; cdr3_length: 15; clone_size: NA; v_call: TRBV2; j_call: TRBJ2-5; cdr3_aa: CASSAGQGGGETQYF; cdr3_nt: TGTGCCAGCAGTGCCGGACAGGGAGGAGGGGAGACCCAGTACTTC
d_call: TRBD1; cdr3_length: 14; clone_size: NA; v_call: TRBV11-2; j_call: TRBJ1-2; cdr3_aa: CASSRDRADYGYTF; cdr3_nt: TGTGCCAGCAGCCGAGACAGGGCGGACTATGGCTACACCTTC
d_call: NA; cdr3_length: 16; clone_size: NA; v_call: TRBV4-2; j_call: TRBJ2-1; cdr3_aa: CASSHVFPRLRNEQFF; cdr3_nt: TGTGCCAGCAGCCATGTTTTTCCCAGACTTCGAAATGAGCAGTTCTTC
d_call: NA; cdr3_length: 19; clone_size: NA; v_call: TRBV4-2; j_call: TRBJ1-6; cdr3_aa: CASSQGIITESSYNSPLHF; cdr3_nt: TGTGCCAGCAGCCAAGGGATAATTACGGAGAGCTCCTATAATTCACCCCTCCACTTT
d_call: TRBD1; cdr3_length: 14; clone_size: NA; v_call: TRBV5-6; j_call: TRBJ1-2; cdr3_aa: CASSLDRGGWGYTF; cdr3_nt: TGTGCCAGCAGCTTGGACAGGGGAGGTTGGGGCTACACCTTC
d_call: NA; cdr3_length: 13; clone_size: NA; v_call: TRBV2; j_call: TRBJ1-4; cdr3_aa: CASRGTQGEKLFF; cdr3_nt: TGTGCCAGCAGGGGTACCCAGGGCGAAAAACTGTTTTTT
d_call: TRBD1; cdr3_length: 15; clone_size: once; v_call: TRBV7-9; j_call: TRBJ2-3; cdr3_aa: CASSQGQGAWDTQYF; cdr3_nt: TGTGCCAGCAGCCAGGGACAGGGGGCTTGGGATACGCAGTATTTT
d_call: TRBD2; cdr3_length: 16; clone_size: NA; v_call: TRBV19; j_call: TRBJ2-1; cdr3_aa: CASSIDERGLYNEQFF; cdr3_nt: TGTGCCAGTAGTATAGATGAGCGGGGGCTTTACAATGAGCAGTTCTTC
d_call: NA; cdr3_length: 15; clone_size: NA; v_call: TRBV5-1; j_call: TRBJ2-2; cdr3_aa: CASSSSGTFTGELFF; cdr3_nt: TGCGCCAGCAGCTCGTCCGGGACATTCACCGGGGAGCTGTTTTTT
d_call: TRBD1; cdr3_length: 14; clone_size: NA; v_call: TRBV5-1; j_call: TRBJ2-3; cdr3_aa: CASSPGQDPDTQYF; cdr3_nt: TGCGCCAGCAGCCCTGGACAGGACCCAGATACGCAGTATTTT
d_call: TRBD2; cdr3_length: 16; clone_size: NA; v_call: TRBV7-8; j_call: TRBJ2-3; cdr3_aa: CASSSISGGATDTQYF; cdr3_nt: TGTGCCAGCAGTTCAATTAGCGGGGGGGCAACAGATACGCAGTATTTT
d_call: NA; cdr3_length: 14; clone_size: NA; v_call: TRBV19; j_call: TRBJ1-4; cdr3_aa: CASSAQELNEKLFF; cdr3_nt: TGTGCCAGTAGTGCACAGGAGCTTAATGAAAAACTGTTTTTT
d_call: NA; cdr3_length: 16; clone_size: NA; v_call: TRBV10-3; j_call: TRBJ1-6; cdr3_aa: CAISESLGGSNSPLHF; cdr3_nt: TGTGCCATCAGTGAGTCGTTGGGAGGGTCCAATTCACCCCTCCACTTT
d_call: NA; cdr3_length: 14; clone_size: NA; v_call: TRBV6-5; j_call: TRBJ1-1; cdr3_aa: CASSYYREGTEAFF; cdr3_nt: TGTGCCAGCAGCTACTACAGGGAGGGCACTGAAGCTTTCTTT
d_call: TRBD1; cdr3_length: 15; clone_size: NA; v_call: TRBV5-1; j_call: TRBJ1-5; cdr3_aa: CASSLETGLNQPQHF; cdr3_nt: TGCGCCAGCAGCTTGGAGACAGGGTTGAATCAGCCCCAGCATTTT
d_call: NA; cdr3_length: 14; clone_size: NA; v_call: TRBV7-9; j_call: TRBJ1-2; cdr3_aa: CASTLTGMIKGYTF; cdr3_nt: TGTGCCAGCACCCTTACAGGGATGATCAAGGGCTACACCTTC
d_call: NA; cdr3_length: 17; clone_size: NA; v_call: TRBV4-2; j_call: TRBJ1-4; cdr3_aa: CASSQDLGSATNEKLFF; cdr3_nt: TGTGCCAGCAGCCAAGATCTCGGTAGTGCAACTAATGAAAAACTGTTTTTT
d_call: TRBD1; cdr3_length: 16; clone_size: NA; v_call: TRBV28; j_call: TRBJ1-2; cdr3_aa: CASIEGGQGSSYGYTF; cdr3_nt: TGTGCCAGCATTGAGGGCGGACAGGGGTCTTCCTATGGCTACACCTTC
d_call: NA; cdr3_length: 13; clone_size: NA; v_call: TRBV18; j_call: TRBJ2-7; cdr3_aa: CASSPGGPIEQYF; cdr3_nt: TGTGCCAGCTCACCGGGGGGACCCATCGAGCAGTACTTC
d_call: TRBD2; cdr3_length: 18; clone_size: NA; v_call: TRBV2; j_call: TRBJ2-3; cdr3_aa: CASSYTSGNLRGTDTQYF; cdr3_nt: TGTGCCAGCAGCTACACTAGCGGAAACCTAAGGGGCACAGATACGCAGTATTTT
d_call: NA; cdr3_length: 15; clone_size: few; v_call: TRBV5-4; j_call: TRBJ1-6; cdr3_aa: CASSLEQGGLAPLHF; cdr3_nt: TGTGCCAGCAGCTTGGAACAGGGCGGGTTGGCACCCCTCCACTTT
d_call: TRBD2; cdr3_length: 16; clone_size: NA; v_call: TRBV27; j_call: TRBJ2-2; cdr3_aa: CASSFRLAGGPGELFF; cdr3_nt: TGTGCCAGCAGTTTCCGACTAGCGGGGGGGCCGGGGGAGCTGTTTTTT
d_call: NA; cdr3_length: 14; clone_size: NA; v_call: TRBV28; j_call: TRBJ2-7; cdr3_aa: CASSLTVLYYEQYF; cdr3_nt: TGTGCCAGCAGTTTGACAGTTCTTTACTACGAGCAGTACTTC
d_call: NA; cdr3_length: 12; clone_size: NA; v_call: TRBV28; j_call: TRBJ1-2; cdr3_aa: CASSLEGVGYTF; cdr3_nt: TGTGCCAGCAGTTTGGAAGGGGTTGGCTACACCTTC
d_call: NA; cdr3_length: 13; clone_size: NA; v_call: TRBV19; j_call: TRBJ1-1; cdr3_aa: CASKTGPYTEAFF; cdr3_nt: TGTGCCAGTAAGACAGGCCCTTACACTGAAGCTTTCTTT
d_call: TRBD1; cdr3_length: 17; clone_size: NA; v_call: TRBV9; j_call: TRBJ1-4; cdr3_aa: CASSVEGRGQFGEKLFF; cdr3_nt: TGTGCCAGCAGCGTAGAGGGCAGGGGGCAATTTGGAGAAAAACTGTTTTTT
d_call: NA; cdr3_length: 15; clone_size: few; v_call: TRBV2; j_call: TRBJ1-6; cdr3_aa: CASSEIGGGDSPLHF; cdr3_nt: TGTGCCAGCAGTGAAATAGGAGGTGGGGATTCACCCCTCCACTTT
d_call: TRBD2; cdr3_length: 15; clone_size: NA; v_call: TRBV6-6; j_call: TRBJ2-1; cdr3_aa: CASRPALRGGREQFF; cdr3_nt: TGTGCCAGCAGACCCGCCCTGCGGGGGGGCCGTGAGCAGTTCTTC
d_call: NA; cdr3_length: 13; clone_size: NA; v_call: TRBV6-5; j_call: TRBJ1-1; cdr3_aa: CATHSLADYEAFF; cdr3_nt: TGTGCCACCCACTCACTGGCAGACTATGAAGCTTTCTTT
d_call: NA; cdr3_length: 13; clone_size: once; v_call: TRBV5-8; j_call: TRBJ2-3; cdr3_aa: CASSPDFTDTQYF; cdr3_nt: TGTGCCAGCAGCCCTGACTTTACGGATACGCAGTATTTT
d_call: NA; cdr3_length: 12; clone_size: NA; v_call: TRBV19; j_call: TRBJ2-5; cdr3_aa: CASSGERETQYF; cdr3_nt: TGTGCCAGTAGTGGGGAGCGGGAGACCCAGTACTTC
d_call: TRBD1; cdr3_length: 18; clone_size: NA; v_call: TRBV7-6; j_call: TRBJ2-2; cdr3_aa: CASSLVRGGQGVSGELFF; cdr3_nt: TGTGCCAGCAGCTTAGTGAGAGGAGGACAGGGCGTTTCCGGGGAGCTGTTTTTT